This passage covers 29 T cell receptor beta chains from one sample sequenced in a study of human CD4 T cells and Enterobacteriaceae. Sorting took every CD4+ cell except CD45RA+CCR7+CD95- naive cells, reaching over 98% purity. Method: immunoSEQ multiplex PCR; TCRdb's copy keeps in-frame clones and lacks some. The sample has about 25,000 clones; roughly 80% are singletons. The sequenced sample was memory CD4+ T cells from blood. These receptors all stem from a human donor in good health.

The chain links TRBV7-8 to TRBJ1-6, with TRBD1 as a possible D gene (5 bases). Germline values: CDR1 SGHVS, CDR2 FQNEAQ. The CDR3 totals 14 residues. Trimming pared 5 bases from V and 6 bases from J, leaving 11 bases between. The CDR3 sequence: CASSTRQSNSPLHF. The DNA for the CDR3 is TGTGCCAGCAGCACCCGACAGTCTAATTCACCCCTCCACTTT.

The V and J genes are TRBV5-1 and TRBJ2-3; D unclear. This CDR3 is 13 amino acids long. V lost 7 bases to trimming and J lost 2 bases, with 11 bases between them. Germline V CDR1 and CDR2: SGHRS, YFSETQ. For the CDR3, the DNA is TGCGCCAGCGGCCTCGGAACCACAGATACGCAGTATTTT. Its protein product is CASGLGTTDTQYF.

This clone was detected a few times. V gene TRBV6-6 combines with J gene TRBJ1-2; D possibly corresponds to TRBD1 (6 bases). CDR1 is MNHNY and CDR2 is SVGAGI in the germline V gene (reference sequence). The V and J ends lost 0 bases and 2 bases respectively, with 7 bases between them. The length of the CDR3 is 14 residues. In DNA form, the CDR3 reads TGTGCCAGCAGTTACTCGAGGGGGAACTATGGCTACACCTTC. It yields the protein CASSYSRGNYGYTF.

The chain joins TRBV5-1 to TRBJ2-5; 9 positions match TRBD2. After removal of 4 bases from V and 1 base from J, the junction contained 8 bases not matched to a gene. The CDR3 is 16 residues long. Germline V gene lookup returns CDR1 SGHRS and CDR2 YFSETQ. CDR3 sequence (DNA): TGCGCCAGCAGCCTCAGTTCTAGCGGGGTCCAAGAGACCCAGTACTTC. Amino acids: CASSLSSSGVQETQYF.

This clone was found once. The J gene is TRBJ1-2, the V gene TRBV18; D is unclear. Trimming took 0 bases from V and 5 from J, leaving 10 bases between them. Germline V gives CDR1 KGHSH, CDR2 LQKENI. CDR3 length: 14 residues. The CDR3 protein is CASSPPESTYGYTF. CDR3 in DNA: TGTGCCAGCTCACCACCGGAAAGCACTTATGGCTACACCTTC. Drawing the rest from reference TRBV18 and TRBJ1-2, the complete variable domain is NAGVMQNPRHLVRRRGQEARLRCSPMKGHSHVYWYRQLPEEGLKFMVYLQKENIIDESGMPKERFSAEFPKEGPSILRIQQVVRGDSAAYFCASSPPESTYGYTFGSGTRLTVV.

CDR3 nucleotide sequence: TGTGCCAGCAGTTTAAACCGGGCCGCTAACTATGGCTACACCTTC. Protein product: CASSLNRAANYGYTF. J is TRBJ1-2 and V is TRBV6-5; D is undetermined. Looked up from germline, CDR1 is MNHEY and CDR2 is SVGAGI. V was clipped by 4 bases and J by 0 bases, with 12 bases between them. CDR3 length: 15 amino acids.

The chain employs TRBV4-1 and TRBJ2-1; TRBD2 aligns across 13 bases. The CDR3 is made up of 19 amino acids. V lost 4 bases to trimming and J lost 2 bases; unmatched junction nucleotides: 11. Looked up from germline, CDR1 is MGHRA and CDR2 is YSYEKL. CDR3 DNA: TGCGCCAGCAGCCTCGGGAGGACTAGCGGGGGACAAACCTACAATGAGCAGTTCTTC. This codes for CASSLGRTSGGQTYNEQFF.

V is TRBV5-6 and J is TRBJ1-6; 9 positions agree with TRBD1. V lost 2 bases, J lost 5 bases, and 2 bases stayed unmatched. The CDR3 sequence is 15 residues long. Germline CDR1 and CDR2: SGHDT and YYEEEE. CDR3 amino acids: CASSFRDRDNSPLHF. The CDR3, as DNA: TGTGCCAGCAGCTTCAGGGACAGGGATAATTCACCCCTCCACTTT.

As DNA, the CDR3 is TGTGCCAGCAGCTCTATTCAAAATGAGCAGTTCTTC. The encoded protein is CASSSIQNEQFF. The rearrangement uses TRBV2 and TRBJ2-1, with D hard to call. The germline gives CDR1 SNHLY, CDR2 FYNNEI. Trimming took 6 bases from V and 7 from J, leaving 10 bases between them. This CDR3 comprises 12 residues.

The chain carries TRBV10-3 and TRBJ1-6; D ambiguous. The CDR3 is 13 amino acids. The V and J ends lost 1 base and 7 bases respectively, with 5 bases between them. Germline CDR1 and CDR2: ENHRY and SYGVKD. This chain's CDR3 is CAISEWGNSPLHF. As DNA, the CDR3 is TGTGCCATCAGTGAGTGGGGAAATTCACCCCTCCACTTT.

J is TRBJ1-2 and V is TRBV27; tentative D call: TRBD1 (6 bases). V was pared by 1 base and J by 0 bases, with 15 bases between. This CDR3 has 17 residues. Germline V lookup: CDR1 MNHEY, CDR2 SMNVEV (reference sequence). The CDR3 reads CASSLYTGTTTNYGYTF. The CDR3 bases are TGTGCCAGCAGTTTATATACAGGGACAACAACTAACTATGGCTACACCTTC.

This chain's CDR3 is CASATTTGGQGVGRELFF. CDR3 bases: TGTGCCAGCGCTACGACAACTGGGGGACAGGGAGTGGGGAGGGAGCTGTTTTTT. The J gene is TRBJ2-2, the V gene TRBV28; 9 bases line up with TRBD1. Unmatched junction bases numbered 22, after V lost 8 bases and J lost 9 bases. Per the germline V gene, CDR1 is MDHEN and CDR2 is SYDVKM. The CDR3 is made up of 18 amino acids.

This chain links TRBV28 with TRBJ1-2; D remains ambiguous. Trimming took 6 bases from V and 2 from J, leaving 10 bases between them. The germline V gene encodes CDR1 MDHEN and CDR2 SYDVKM. The CDR3 has 13 amino acids. The CDR3 DNA follows: TGTGCCAGCAGCCCCCAGGAAAACTATGGCTACACCTTC. This translates into CASSPQENYGYTF.

The chain combines TRBV11-2 with TRBJ2-3; TRBD2 might be the D (5 bases). This CDR3 contains 19 residues. Germline-derived CDR1 and CDR2 are SGHAT and FQNNGV. The V end was cut by 2 bases, the J end by 0 bases, with 21 bases between. For the CDR3, the DNA is TGTGCCAGCAGCTTAAGCGGCGGGTACGCGGGTTCTAGCACAGATACGCAGTATTTT. As protein: CASSLSGGYAGSSTDTQYF.

This clone showed up just a few times. The V call is TRBV21-1, the J call TRBJ1-5; the listed D gene, TRBD1, was not tested against the DNA. TRBV21-1 is shown as a pseudogene. The CDR3 is made up of 14 amino acids. The CDR3 region has the DNA TGTGCCAGCAGCTGGGACAGGCATAATCAGCCCCAGCATTTT. Protein: CASSWDRHNQPQHF.

V is TRBV2 and J is TRBJ2-2; perhaps TRBD1 as D (6 bases). This CDR3 has 15 residues. Per germline, CDR1 SNHLY and CDR2 FYNNEI. Deletions cut 5 bases from V and 0 bases from J, with 10 bases between. The CDR3, as DNA: TGTGCCAGCAGTCGGACAGCTTCGAACACCGGGGAGCTGTTTTTT. It codes for CASSRTASNTGELFF.

This chain joins TRBV7-6 and TRBJ2-5, with a tentative D call TRBD2 (6 bases). Germline values: CDR1 SGHVS, CDR2 FNYEAQ. The CDR3 runs to 19 residues. The V gene lost 1 base and the J gene lost 4 bases, with 25 bases spanning the gap. Here the CDR3 DNA reads TGTGCCAGCAGCTTAGAGGCGGGGTCGGCAGCGCCTTCCCGAGAGACCCAGTACTTC. Protein sequence: CASSLEAGSAAPSRETQYF. The full variable domain, with the rest looked up from reference TRBV7-6 and TRBJ2-5, is GAGVSQSPRYKVTKRGQDVALRCDPISGHVSLYWYRQALGQGPEFLTYFNYEAQQDKSGLPNDRFSAERPEGSISTLTIQRTEQRDSAMYRCASSLEAGSAAPSRETQYFGPGTRLLVL.

The chain links TRBV18 to TRBJ1-2; D unresolved. CDR3 length equals 13 residues. Per germline, CDR1 KGHSH and CDR2 LQKENI. The ends were cut back, 6 bases at V and 2 bases at J, with 10 bases in the middle. The CDR3 bases are TGTGCCAGCTCCTTTAAGGAAAACTATGGCTACACCTTC. This sequence encodes CASSFKENYGYTF.

This rearrangement joins TRBV10-2 to TRBJ1-1; D might be TRBD1 (6 bases). Germline V gives CDR1 WSHSY, CDR2 SAAADI. There are 12 residues in the CDR3. Trimming cost V 7 bases and J 1 base, with 7 bases left between them. DNA of the CDR3: TGCGCCAGCAAGACAGGGAACACTGAAGCTTTCTTT. Translation gives CASKTGNTEAFF.

DNA of the CDR3: TGTGCCAGCTCATCATTAGCGGGACCCCACTCCTACGAGCAGTACTTC. It translates to CASSSLAGPHSYEQYF. V usage is TRBV18 and J usage is TRBJ2-7, with 8 nucleotides matching TRBD2. Trimming took 5 bases from V and 0 from J; bases not matched to a gene: 9. There are 16 residues in the CDR3. Per germline, CDR1 KGHSH and CDR2 LQKENI.

The chain has TRBV13 and TRBJ2-6; 7 bases fit TRBD1. Germline CDR1 PRHDT, CDR2 FYEKMQ (reference sequence). The V and J ends lost 4 bases and 4 bases, in that order; junction bases with no gene match: 7. There are 16 residues in the CDR3. CDR3 DNA: TGTGCCAGCAGCTGGCGACAGGGTCTGGGGGCCAACGTCCTGACTTTC. Translation: CASSWRQGLGANVLTF.

The rearrangement links TRBV19 to TRBJ1-6; D is undetermined. This CDR3 comprises 17 residues. CDR1 LNHDA and CDR2 SQIVND come from the germline V gene (reference sequence). Trimming cost V 3 bases and J 7 bases, with 19 bases left between them. CDR3 nucleotides: TGTGCCAGTAGTATCGATACCGTGGGAGGGAGAAATTCACCCCTCCACTTT. This gives the protein CASSIDTVGGRNSPLHF.

V usage is TRBV9 and J usage is TRBJ1-2; 7 bases are a match to TRBD1. Germline CDR1 reads SGDLS; CDR2 reads YYNGEE. This CDR3 has 13 residues. Losses at the gene ends were 4 bases for V and 7 bases for J; bases not matched to a gene: 7. The CDR3 DNA sequence: TGTGCCAGCAGCCATACAGGGGCCGGTGGCTACACCTTC. Its protein is CASSHTGAGGYTF. Supplemented by reference TRBV9 and TRBJ1-2, the full variable domain reads DSGVTQTPKHLITATGQRVTLRCSPRSGDLSVYWYQQSLDQGLQFLIQYYNGEERAKGNILERFSAQQFPDLHSELNLSSLELGDSALYFCASSHTGAGGYTFGSGTRLTVV.

V usage is TRBV19 and J usage is TRBJ2-1, with D maybe TRBD1 (6 bases). Germline V gene lookup returns CDR1 LNHDA and CDR2 SQIVND (reference sequence). V gave up 8 bases and J gave up 1 base, with 9 bases separating them. The CDR3 length is 13 residues. The CDR3 DNA reads as TGTGCCAGTGGACAGAGTTCCTACAATGAGCAGTTCTTC. Amino acid sequence: CASGQSSYNEQFF.

V is TRBV7-2 and J is TRBJ2-1, with no clear D. The CDR3 loop spans 15 amino acids. V was clipped by 3 bases and J by 0 bases, with 9 bases between them. Germline values: CDR1 SGHTA, CDR2 FQGNSA. The CDR3 region is CASSLTVYSYNEQFF. The CDR3 coding sequence is TGTGCCAGCAGCTTGACGGTCTACTCCTACAATGAGCAGTTCTTC.

In its sample, this clone was seen once. The V and J genes are TRBV18 and TRBJ1-2; D not certain. V lost 3 bases, J lost 2 bases, and 7 bases lay in between. This CDR3 has 13 amino acids. Germline V gene lookup returns CDR1 KGHSH and CDR2 LQKENI. CDR3 nucleotides: TGTGCCAGCTCACCCGGACGGAACTATGGCTACACCTTC. This codes for CASSPGRNYGYTF.

The J gene is TRBJ2-7, the V gene TRBV28, with 12 bases matching TRBD2. The ends lost 5 bases at V and 4 bases at J; junction bases unmatched: 3. The CDR3 spans 14 residues. Germline V gene lookup returns CDR1 MDHEN and CDR2 SYDVKM. CDR3 nucleotides: TGTGCCAGCAGTCCACTAGCGGGAGGTTACGAGCAGTACTTC. Translation: CASSPLAGGYEQYF.

The J gene is TRBJ2-1, the V gene TRBV19; 9 bases are a match to TRBD2. The CDR3 is made up of 14 amino acids. Germline CDR1 reads LNHDA; CDR2 reads SQIVND (reference sequence). Trimming took 3 bases from V and 10 from J; bases not matched to a gene: 7. The CDR3 coding sequence is TGTGCCAGTAGTATGGGGACTAGCTACCGCGAGCAGTTCTTC. It encodes CASSMGTSYREQFF.

CDR3 nucleotides: TGCGCCAGCAGCTTGGGCGGTTCAGAGACCCAGTACTTC. The encoded protein is CASSLGGSETQYF. The chain links TRBV5-1 to TRBJ2-5; D is uncertain. CDR3 size: 13 residues. Germline values: CDR1 SGHRS, CDR2 YFSETQ. The V end was cut by 0 bases, the J end by 4 bases, with 7 bases between.